This record concerns one T cell receptor beta chain sequence. With V trimmed by 6 bases and J by 3 bases, 5 bases remained unmatched. The germline gives CDR1 MNHEY, CDR2 SMNVEV (reference sequence). The CDR3 sequence is 14 residues long. The sample is drawn from a study of technical replicates of blood from a handful of donors. Repertoires were generated with immunoSEQ multiplex PCR, while TCRdb's copy carries only in-frame clones and drops some. There are about 75,000 clones in the sample; 95% to 98% occur only once, and roughly 0.17% lies in the top ten. Material: T cells isolated from PBMCs. The source of this sequence is a human donor in good health. The V gene is TRBV27, the J gene TRBJ2-7, with 10 nucleotides matching TRBD1. In DNA, the CDR3 is TGTGCCAGCAGCCCCGGGACAGGGGTCTACGAGCAGTACTTC. Translated: CASSPGTGVYEQYF.